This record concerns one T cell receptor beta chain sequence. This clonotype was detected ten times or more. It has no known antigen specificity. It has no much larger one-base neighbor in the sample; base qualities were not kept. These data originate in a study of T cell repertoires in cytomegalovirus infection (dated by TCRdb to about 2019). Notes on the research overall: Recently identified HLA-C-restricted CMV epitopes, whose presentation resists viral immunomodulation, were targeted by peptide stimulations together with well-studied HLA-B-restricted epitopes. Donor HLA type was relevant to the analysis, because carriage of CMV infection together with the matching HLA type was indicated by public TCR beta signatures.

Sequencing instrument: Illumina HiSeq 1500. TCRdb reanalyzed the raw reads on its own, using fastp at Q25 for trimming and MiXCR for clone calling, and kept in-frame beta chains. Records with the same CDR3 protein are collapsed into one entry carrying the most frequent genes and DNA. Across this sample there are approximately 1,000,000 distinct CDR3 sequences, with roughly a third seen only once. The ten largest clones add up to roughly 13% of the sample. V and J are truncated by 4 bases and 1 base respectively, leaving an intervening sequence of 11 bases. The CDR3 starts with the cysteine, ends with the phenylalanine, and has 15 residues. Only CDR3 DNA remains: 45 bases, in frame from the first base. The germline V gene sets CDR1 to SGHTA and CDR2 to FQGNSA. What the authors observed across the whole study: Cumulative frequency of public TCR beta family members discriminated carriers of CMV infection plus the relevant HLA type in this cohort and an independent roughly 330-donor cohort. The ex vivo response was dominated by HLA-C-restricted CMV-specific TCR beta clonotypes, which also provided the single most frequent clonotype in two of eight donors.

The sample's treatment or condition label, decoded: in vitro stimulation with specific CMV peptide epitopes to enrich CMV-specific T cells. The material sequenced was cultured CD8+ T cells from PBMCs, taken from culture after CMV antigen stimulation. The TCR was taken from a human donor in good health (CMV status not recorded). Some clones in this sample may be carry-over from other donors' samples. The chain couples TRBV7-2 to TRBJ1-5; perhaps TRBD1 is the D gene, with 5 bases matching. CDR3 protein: CASSSFGGSNQPQHF. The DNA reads TGTGCCAGCAGCTCTTTTGGGGGAAGCAATCAGCCCCAGCATTTT.